The sequence of this T cell receptor (beta chain) was determined in a study of T cells in Graves' hyperthyroidism and ophthalmopathy. Study-level points and caveats: Most expanded thyroid clonotypes above 0.001 recurred in blood. With a median lead of 6.5 months before onset, the model predicted ophthalmopathy.

There are 16 residues in the CDR3. V lost 1 base and J 3 bases, leaving 16 bases between the germline ends. Looked up from germline, CDR1 is SEHNR and CDR2 is FQNEAQ (reference sequence). Ophthalmopathy cases met thresholds of Clinical Activity Score at least 3, NOSPECS grade at least 4 and duration under 3 months. Amplification yielded TCR beta CDR3 regions, with RNA transcripts as the source. The primer set for the first-round RT-PCR of the TCR CDR3 was HTBI. TCRdb independently ran MiXCR on the multiplex PCR reads; one entry per CDR3 protein. Found here are over 350,000 distinct CDR3 sequences, less than 20% of them singletons; the top ten hold 40% to 45%. The sample holds many counts of this clonotype. Its antigen remains unidentified.

This chain joins TRBV7-9 and TRBJ2-7; either TRBD1 or TRBD2 may fit D (7 bases each). The TCR comes from a man younger than 35 with Graves' ophthalmopathy. Sequenced material: blood. The CDR3 loop reads CASSLGEAGGVYEQYF. CDR3 coding DNA: TGTGCCAGCAGCTTAGGGGAGGCAGGGGGGGTCTACGAGCAGTACTTC. The whole variable domain, remainder taken from reference TRBV7-9 and TRBJ2-7, is DTGVSQNPRHKITKRGQNVTFRCDPISEHNRLYWYRQTLGQGPEFLTYFQNEAQLEKSRLLSDRFSAERPKGSFSTLEIQRTEQGDSAMYLCASSLGEAGGVYEQYFGPGTRLTVT.